This T cell receptor (beta chain) was obtained from a study of vaccination and CD4 T cells after COVID-19. On this clonotype itself: What it recognizes is unknown.

The study sequenced cultured CD4+ T cell DNA using the Oncomine TCR Beta short-read assay. TCRdb re-analysed the PCR reads in MiXCR, keeping a single row per CDR3 protein. The sample yields 10,000 to 15,000 distinct CDR3 sequences, 35% to 55% seen once. Treatment specified: approximately 11-day PBMC culture with coronavirus spike peptide pools or control peptides (ViraFEST assay). The TCR originated in a human donor who had recovered from COVID-19. This specimen was CD4+ T cells from blood, cultured in vitro, taken before SARS-CoV-2 vaccination.

The CDR3 bases are TGTGCCAGCAGCTCACCGGGACTACGAAACACCATATATTTT. Translating gives CASSSPGLRNTIYF. The chain couples TRBV6-1 to TRBJ1-3; D is possibly TRBD1 (5 bases). Between the trimmed V and J ends, which lost 6 bases and 5 bases, there was a span of 14 bases. In germline, CDR1 is MNHNS, CDR2 SASEGT. The CDR3 sequence is 14 residues long.